This is a list of T cell receptor beta chains from one sample in a study of memory CD4+ T cells and cytomegalovirus serostatus. The data were produced by immunoSEQ multiplex PCR, yet TCRdb's version contains in-frame clones alone and is incomplete. The table lists some 59,000 clones, about 81% of them singletons, with over 0.7% in the top ten. The sequenced sample consisted of memory CD4+ T cells from blood. The receptors were sampled from an adult in good health and CMV-seronegative. The CDR3 runs from the conserved cysteine through the conserved F or W. D genes are given only for firm matches. Part of the rows lack a size; the others show once, few, many or a class for expanded clones.

d_call	v_call	j_call	clone_size	cdr3_aa	cdr3_nt
TRBD2	TRBV4-2	TRBJ2-3	-	CASSQVGGGEYTQYF	TGTGCCAGCAGCCAAGTAGGCGGGGGGGAGTATACGCAGTATTTT
TRBD2	TRBV30	TRBJ2-5	-	CALSGGAFGQYF	TGTGCCCTTAGCGGGGGGGCCTTTGGCCAGTACTTC
-	TRBV14	TRBJ2-5	-	CASSQERRPEETQYF	TGTGCCAGCAGCCAAGAACGACGGCCGGAAGAGACCCAGTACTTC
TRBD1	TRBV10-2	TRBJ2-3	-	CASSLQGVADTQYF	TGCGCCAGCAGCTTACAGGGGGTGGCAGATACGCAGTATTTT
TRBD2	TRBV7-2	TRBJ2-4	-	CASRAGTSGIQYF	TGTGCCAGCAGAGCCGGGACTAGCGGCATTCAGTACTTC
TRBD1	TRBV2	TRBJ2-3	-	CASSEWGQGTDTQYF	TGTGCCAGCAGTGAATGGGGACAGGGAACAGATACGCAGTATTTT
-	TRBV4-1	TRBJ1-2	few	CASSQEPYRLNYGYTF	TGCGCCAGCAGCCAAGAGCCATACAGGCTAAACTATGGCTACACCTTC
-	TRBV28	TRBJ1-5	-	CASRSMGSNQPQHF	TGTGCCAGCAGATCCATGGGTAGCAATCAGCCCCAGCATTTT
-	TRBV5-4	TRBJ2-4	-	CASSLASDTLAKNIQYF	TGTGCCAGCAGCTTGGCCTCGGACACTCTAGCCAAAAACATTCAGTACTTC
-	TRBV6-5	TRBJ1-1	few	CASRKQRPTEAFF	TGTGCCAGCAGGAAACAGAGACCCACTGAAGCTTTCTTT
TRBD1	TRBV30	TRBJ1-4	once	CTCTGTDLTNEKLFF	TGTACCTGTACCGGGACAGATTTAACTAATGAAAAACTGTTTTTT
-	TRBV30	TRBJ1-5	few	CAWTKNSNQPQHF	TGTGCCTGGACGAAGAATAGCAATCAGCCCCAGCATTTT
-	TRBV30	TRBJ1-5	-	CAWRRGQGGQPQHF	TGTGCCTGGAGACGGGGTCAGGGTGGTCAGCCCCAGCATTTT
-	TRBV11-2	TRBJ2-1	-	CASSSHGKQFF	TGTGCCAGCAGCTCCCACGGGAAGCAGTTCTTC
TRBD1	TRBV27	TRBJ1-5	-	CASSTGTGGYNQPQHF	TGTGCCAGCAGCACCGGGACAGGGGGCTACAATCAGCCCCAGCATTTT
TRBD2	TRBV5-4	TRBJ2-7	-	CASSEERGSILEQYF	TGTGCCAGCAGCGAGGAGCGGGGGTCGATTCTCGAGCAGTACTTC
-	TRBV19	TRBJ2-1	-	CASSIFATALYNEQFF	TGTGCCAGTAGTATATTCGCCACGGCCTTATACAATGAGCAGTTCTTC